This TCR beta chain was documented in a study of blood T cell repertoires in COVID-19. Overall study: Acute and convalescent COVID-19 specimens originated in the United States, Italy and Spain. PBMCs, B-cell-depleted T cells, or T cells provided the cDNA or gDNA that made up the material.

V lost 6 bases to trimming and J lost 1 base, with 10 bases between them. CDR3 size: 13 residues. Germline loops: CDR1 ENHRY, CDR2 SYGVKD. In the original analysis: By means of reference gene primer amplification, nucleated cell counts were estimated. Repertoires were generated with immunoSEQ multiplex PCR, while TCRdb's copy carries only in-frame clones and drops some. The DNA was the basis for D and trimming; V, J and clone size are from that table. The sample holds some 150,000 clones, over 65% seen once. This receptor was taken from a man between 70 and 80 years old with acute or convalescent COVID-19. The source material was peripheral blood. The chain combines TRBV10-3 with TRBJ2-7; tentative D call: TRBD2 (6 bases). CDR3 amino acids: CAIRRETSYEQYF. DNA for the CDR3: TGTGCCATCAGACGGGAGACGTCCTACGAGCAGTACTTC.